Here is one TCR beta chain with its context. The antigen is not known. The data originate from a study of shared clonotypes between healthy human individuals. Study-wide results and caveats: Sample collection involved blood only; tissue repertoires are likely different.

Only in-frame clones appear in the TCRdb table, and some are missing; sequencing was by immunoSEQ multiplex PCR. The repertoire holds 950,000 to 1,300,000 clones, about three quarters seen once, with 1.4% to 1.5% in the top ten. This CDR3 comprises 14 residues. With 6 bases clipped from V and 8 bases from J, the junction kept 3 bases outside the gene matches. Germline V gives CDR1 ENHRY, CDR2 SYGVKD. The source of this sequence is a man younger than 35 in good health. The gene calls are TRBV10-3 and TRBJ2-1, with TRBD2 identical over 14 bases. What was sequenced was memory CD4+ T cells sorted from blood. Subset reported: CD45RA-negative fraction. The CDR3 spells CAISGLAGGYEQFF. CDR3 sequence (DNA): TGTGCCATCAGCGGACTAGCGGGAGGCTATGAGCAGTTCTTC.